A selection of T cell receptor beta chains follows, all from one sample in a study of blood T cell repertoires in COVID-19. Produced via immunoSEQ multiplex PCR; TCRdb's table is partial and in-frame only. The sample carries roughly 300,000 clones, approximately 88% recorded once. Sample: peripheral blood. The receptors come from a human donor with COVID-19, enrolled during active disease. The donor label of this sample is uncertain. CDR3s include the opening cysteine and the closing phenylalanine or tryptophan. The D gene is left open where the match is weak. Clone size appears in some rows only: once, few, many, or a class for an expanded clone.

j_gene,abundance,len,d_gene,v_gene,CDR3aa,CDR3nt
TRBJ2-7,.,15,TRBD2,TRBV11-3,CASSPSGREDYEQYF,TGTGCCAGCAGCCCCAGCGGGAGGGAAGACTACGAGCAGTACTTC
TRBJ1-2,once,17,TRBD1,TRBV5-1,CASSWGQGALRDYGYTF,TGCGCCAGCAGCTGGGGACAGGGGGCTTTAAGGGACTATGGCTACACCTTC
TRBJ2-1,once,16,.,TRBV9,CASSVEQAAATIEQFF,TGTGCCAGCAGCGTAGAACAGGCGGCGGCGACAATTGAGCAGTTCTTC
TRBJ1-4,.,13,.,TRBV11-3,CASSRGENEKLFF,TGTGCCAGCAGCCGCGGGGAGAATGAAAAACTGTTTTTT
TRBJ2-2,.,13,TRBD2,TRBV11-3,CASRSSGSRELFF,TGTGCCAGCAGATCTAGCGGGAGCAGGGAGCTGTTTTTT
TRBJ1-5,.,15,TRBD1,TRBV28,CASSFSTGGSQPQHF,TGTGCCAGCAGTTTCTCGACAGGGGGCTCCCAGCCCCAGCATTTT
TRBJ2-6,.,14,.,TRBV30,CAWVTDSGANVLTF,TGTGCCTGGGTGACAGACTCTGGGGCCAACGTCCTGACTTTC
TRBJ1-3,once,16,.,TRBV5-1,CASSLEATISGNTIYF,TGCGCCAGCAGCTTGGAAGCTACCATCTCTGGAAACACCATATATTTT
TRBJ2-1,.,13,.,TRBV19,CASSPFGIGEQFF,TGTGCCAGTAGTCCTTTCGGCATCGGGGAGCAGTTCTTC
TRBJ2-7,once,11,.,TRBV28,CASSLDNEQYF,TGTGCCAGCAGCCTTGACAACGAGCAGTACTTC
TRBJ2-1,.,13,.,TRBV12-3/TRBV12-4,CASSFNRNNEQFF,TGTGCCAGCAGCTTCAATAGAAACAATGAGCAGTTCTTC
TRBJ2-7,once,12,TRBD2,TRBV6-5,CATGGTTYEQYF,TGTGCCACGGGGGGGACAACCTACGAGCAGTACTTC
TRBJ2-1,.,14,TRBD1,TRBV6-5,CASSYGDRFNEQFF,TGTGCCAGCAGTTATGGGGACAGATTCAATGAGCAGTTCTTC
TRBJ2-4,.,12,.,TRBV7-8,CASSKMADIQYF,TGTGCCAGCAGCAAGATGGCTGACATTCAGTACTTC
TRBJ1-6,.,14,.,TRBV2,CASSGEKGVSPLHF,TGTGCCAGCAGTGGTGAAAAAGGGGTTTCACCCCTCCACTTT
TRBJ2-1,.,16,.,TRBV7-2,CASSSPWGSSYNEQFF,TGTGCCAGCAGCTCCCCATGGGGCTCCTCCTACAATGAGCAGTTCTTC
TRBJ2-7,.,13,TRBD1,TRBV28,CATPGQEIYEQYF,TGTGCCACCCCAGGACAGGAAATCTACGAGCAGTACTTC
TRBJ1-1,.,12,.,TRBV6-5,CASSYRDTEAFF,TGTGCCAGCAGTTACCGTGACACTGAAGCTTTCTTT
TRBJ2-5,.,15,TRBD2,TRBV2,CASSGSSGRGETQYF,TGTGCCAGCAGTGGCTCTAGCGGGAGGGGGGAGACCCAGTACTTC
TRBJ1-2,few,15,TRBD1,TRBV28,CASSMPRQGGNGYTF,TGTGCCAGCAGTATGCCTCGGCAGGGGGGTAATGGCTACACCTTC
TRBJ1-2,few,14,TRBD1,TRBV24-1,CATSDPRQGGGYTF,TGTGCCACCAGTGATCCGAGACAGGGTGGTGGCTACACCTTC
TRBJ2-1,few,16,.,TRBV4-3,CASSQEGIAPYNEQFF,TGCGCCAGCAGCCAAGAGGGTATAGCGCCCTACAATGAGCAGTTCTTC
TRBJ1-3,few,15,TRBD1,TRBV5-1,CASSLTGGSGNTIYF,TGCGCCAGCAGCTTGACAGGGGGCTCTGGAAACACCATATATTTT
TRBJ2-7,.,13,.,TRBV11-2,CASSLTVTYEQYF,TGTGCCAGCAGCCTTACAGTAACCTACGAGCAGTACTTC
TRBJ2-2,few,15,.,TRBV7-3,CASSPQGGGSGELFF,TGTGCCAGCAGCCCCCAGGGCGGAGGGAGTGGGGAGCTGTTTTTT
TRBJ2-7,.,15,.,TRBV2,CASSSPGLLSYEQYF,TGTGCCAGCAGCTCCCCGGGACTCCTGTCCTACGAGCAGTACTTC
TRBJ2-7,.,14,TRBD1,TRBV7-8,CASSQGGQTYEQYF,TGTGCCAGCAGCCAAGGGGGCCAAACCTACGAGCAGTACTTC